The T cell receptor (beta chain) described here comes from a study of blood T cell repertoires in COVID-19. Looking at the study overall: Acute-phase and convalescent COVID-19 samples originated in the United States, Italy and Spain. In each case, the material was cDNA or gDNA derived from T cells, B-cell-depleted T cells, or PBMCs.

Original analysis: Amplification with reference gene primers provided the estimates of nucleated cell counts. Repertoires were generated with immunoSEQ multiplex PCR, while TCRdb's copy carries only in-frame clones and drops some. Clonal size and the V and J genes are those of that table, whereas D and trimming came from the DNA. Among 200,000 to 250,000 clones listed, approximately 80% were seen once. V was clipped by 6 bases and J by 4 bases; unmatched bases: 5. Germline values: CDR1 LGHNA, CDR2 YNFKEQ. The CDR3 extends over 14 amino acids. Sequencing used peripheral blood. The clonotype comes from a woman aged 45-60 years with acute or convalescent COVID-19. The rearrangement joins TRBV4-2 to TRBJ1-3, with 8 positions matching TRBD1. The CDR3 DNA follows: TGTGCCAGCAGACTACAGGGGGGCGGAAACACCATATATTTT. It specifies CASRLQGGGNTIYF.